A single T cell receptor beta chain is shown here with its context. Method: immunoSEQ multiplex PCR; TCRdb's copy keeps in-frame clones and lacks some. The sample has about 44,000 clones, roughly 85% seen once. From germline, CDR1 is SEHNR and CDR2 FQNEAQ (reference sequence). The V and J ends lost 5 bases and 4 bases, in that order; junction bases with no gene match: 7. This CDR3 spans 15 amino acids. The entry originates in a study of blood T cell repertoires in COVID-19. Study information: Acute and convalescent COVID-19 specimens originated in the United States, Italy and Spain.

The sequenced material came from peripheral blood. The chain recombines TRBV7-9 with TRBJ2-2, with 7 bases lining up with TRBD1. This sequence originates from a woman aged 65 to 85 with acute or convalescent COVID-19. CDR3 region: CASSLTGAATGELFF. CDR3 nucleotide sequence: TGTGCCAGCAGCCTCACAGGGGCCGCCACCGGGGAGCTGTTTTTT.